A single sample gave rise to the 15 T cell receptor beta chains below, sequenced in a study of T cells in Graves' hyperthyroidism and ophthalmopathy. Amplified TCR beta CDR3 regions came from RNA transcripts. The HTBI primer set was used in a first-round RT-PCR of the TCR CDR3. One entry per CDR3 protein results from TCRdb running MiXCR on the multiplex PCR reads. The sample has fewer than 200,000 distinct CDR3 sequences, approximately 9% seen once. Sequencing was carried out using blood. Source of these receptors: a woman between 18 and 29 years old with Graves' hyperthyroidism that later progressed to Graves' ophthalmopathy.

This clonotype was recorded a few times. This chain links TRBV6-2 or TRBV6-3 with TRBJ2-1, with D unresolved. The ends were cut back, 3 bases at V and 2 bases at J, with 8 bases in the middle. Looked up from germline, CDR1 is MNHEY and CDR2 is SVGEGT. The CDR3 extends over 14 amino acids. DNA for the CDR3: TGTGCCAGCAGTTATAACAGACCCTACAATGAGCAGTTCTTC. The encoded protein is CASSYNRPYNEQFF.

Note on this clonotype: This may be a read error: a much more frequent sequence differs by one nucleotide. The CDR3 nucleotides are TGTGCTAGTGCCCCCCTTACTAGCGGGAGCTCCTACGAGCAGTACTTC. This codes for CASAPLTSGSSYEQYF. The chain links TRBV12-5 to TRBJ2-7, with 11 bases aligning to TRBD2. Germline trimming cut 7 bases from V and 0 bases from J; bases unmatched to any gene: 8. The germline CDR1 and CDR2 sequences are LGHNT and FRNRAP. The length of the CDR3 is 16 residues.

The sample holds many counts of this clonotype. The genes are TRBV2 and TRBJ1-1; the match to TRBD1 covers 7 bases. The CDR3 consists of 15 residues. J gave up 7 bases and V 0 bases, and 8 bases lay outside the gene matches. Per germline, CDR1 SNHLY and CDR2 FYNNEI. The DNA of the CDR3 is TGTGCCAGCAGTGAAGCGCTTGGCGGGACAGATGAAGCTTTCTTT. It yields the protein CASSEALGGTDEAFF.

In its sample, this clonotype was seen a few times. V and J are TRBV3-1 and TRBJ2-7; 10 bases agree with TRBD2. The germline CDR1 and CDR2 sequences are LGHDT and YNNKEL (reference sequence). V dropped 3 bases and J dropped 4; count of bases not matched to a gene: 15. This CDR3 has 18 residues. The CDR3 region is CASSHFPPSSGSIYEQYF. The CDR3 coding sequence is TGTGCCAGCAGCCATTTCCCCCCCTCTAGCGGGAGTATTTACGAGCAGTACTTC.

In this sample, this clonotype turned up many times. The junction and the germline gene differ at one end; a read error may be behind it. This rearrangement joins TRBV3-1 to TRBJ2-1, with D unclear. Germline CDR1 and CDR2: LGHDT and YNNKEL (reference sequence). The CDR3 contains 11 residues. CDR3 sequence: CASSQNAELFF. Written as DNA, the CDR3 is TGTGCCAGCAGCCAAAACGCCGAGCTGTTCTTC.

V is TRBV6-9 and J is TRBJ2-5, with TRBD2 matching 11 bases. Trimming removed 3 bases from V and 5 bases from J; junction bases left unmatched: 8. This CDR3 spans 16 amino acids. Germline V gene lookup returns CDR1 MNHGY and CDR2 SVAAGI. CDR3 sequence: CASSYTSGRSRETQYF. CDR3 bases: TGTGCCAGCAGTTACACTAGCGGGAGATCGAGGGAGACCCAGTACTTC.

In its sample, this clonotype was seen many times. The gene calls are TRBV20-1 and TRBJ2-1, with 9 bases that match TRBD2. Germline CDR1 reads DFQATT; CDR2 reads SNEGSKA (reference sequence). V gave up 6 bases and J gave up 1 base; unmatched junction bases: 7. This CDR3 region has 15 residues. CDR3 amino acids: CSANSGSGSYNEQFF. DNA for the CDR3: TGCAGTGCAAATAGCGGGAGTGGGTCCTACAATGAGCAGTTCTTC.

This clonotype occurred many times. V gene TRBV7-2 combines with J gene TRBJ1-2; 7 bases are shared with TRBD1. Germline lookup yields CDR1 SGHTA and CDR2 FQGNSA. This CDR3 is 13 amino acids long. V dropped 0 bases and J dropped 12; count of bases not matched to a gene: 7. CDR3 in DNA: TGTGCCAGCAGCTTAGCGGGACAGATGGAAAACACCTTC. Amino acid sequence: CASSLAGQMENTF.

This clonotype was seen ten or more times. V and J are TRBV28 and TRBJ2-5, with 10 nucleotides matching TRBD2. CDR1 and CDR2 (germline): MDHEN, SYDVKM. The CDR3 loop spans 16 amino acids. V was clipped by 5 bases and J by 2 bases; unmatched bases: 8. The CDR3 region has the DNA TGTGCCAGCAGTCTAGCGGGAGCTGGGGGACAAGAGACCCAGTACTTC. This sequence encodes CASSLAGAGGQETQYF.

The sample holds many counts of this clonotype. The chain joins TRBV6-1 to TRBJ1-2; D unresolved. Germline CDR1 reads MNHNS; CDR2 reads SASEGT. The V gene lost 4 bases and the J gene lost 3 bases, with 9 bases spanning the gap. The CDR3 has 13 residues. CDR3 protein: CASSGFADYGYTF. Here the CDR3 DNA reads TGTGCCAGCAGTGGGTTTGCGGACTATGGCTACACCTTC.

The chain has TRBV20-1 and TRBJ2-1; D may be TRBD1 (6 bases). This CDR3 is 16 amino acids long. V lost 1 base to trimming and J lost 6 bases, with 19 bases between them. The germline V gene encodes CDR1 DFQATT and CDR2 SNEGSKA (reference sequence). This CDR3 reads CSARGVVGARINEQFF. CDR3 nucleotides: TGCAGTGCTAGAGGGGTAGTGGGGGCCCGTATCAATGAGCAGTTCTTC.

Ten or more counts support this clonotype. CDR3 in DNA: TGCAGTGCTAGAGATCGGGATGGCGGGAGTGGGTATACGCAGTATTTT. Its protein product is CSARDRDGGSGYTQYF. The gene calls are TRBV20-1 and TRBJ2-3, with 7 bases matching TRBD2. V shed 0 bases and J 7 bases; nucleotides not matched to a gene: 13. The CDR3 extends over 16 amino acids. CDR1 and CDR2 (germline): DFQATT, SNEGSKA (reference sequence).

This clonotype was seen many times. The chain employs TRBV6-1 and TRBJ1-5; 9 nucleotides align to TRBD1. Germline values: CDR1 MNHNS, CDR2 SASEGT. The CDR3 is 16 amino acids. With 5 bases clipped from V and 5 bases from J, the junction kept 10 bases outside the gene matches. The CDR3 nucleotides read TGTGCCAGCAGTAGGGAGAACAGGGGGCTGCATCAGCCCCAGCATTTT. Protein sequence: CASSRENRGLHQPQHF.

The CDR3 loop reads CASSRRLAGDEQYF. The CDR3 nucleotides read TGTGCCAGCAGCCGTAGACTAGCGGGAGACGAGCAGTACTTC. The genes are TRBV7-2 and TRBJ2-7; TRBD2 matches at 12 bases. The CDR3 consists of 14 residues. Losses at the gene ends were 5 bases for V and 5 bases for J; bases not matched to a gene: 4. Germline V gives CDR1 SGHTA, CDR2 FQGNSA.

This clonotype has more than one count but fewer than ten. This chain links TRBV6-1 with TRBJ1-2, with 7 bases fitting TRBD1. From germline, CDR1 is MNHNS and CDR2 SASEGT. V gave up 6 bases and J gave up 1 base; unmatched junction bases: 14. This CDR3 spans 17 amino acids. As DNA, the CDR3 is TGTGCCAGCAGGGGCCACAAATTGGGACAGTTTAACTATGGCTACACCTTC. Protein product: CASRGHKLGQFNYGYTF.